This T cell receptor beta chain was identified in a study of Graves' ophthalmopathy and Graves' hyperthyroidism. This clonotype was observed many times. Amplification of the TCR beta CDR3 regions used RNA transcripts (as template). HTBI-primed first-round RT-PCR preceded second-round multiplex PCR. A single record per CDR3 protein comes from TCRdb applying MiXCR to the multiplex PCR reads. The sample gives about 740,000 distinct CDR3 sequences, roughly 40% of which show up once; 40% to 45% is in the top ten. This clonotype was sampled from an adult man with Graves' ophthalmopathy. Sequencing used peripheral blood.

The CDR3 region is CASSLEETYEQYF. The CDR3 DNA reads TGTGCCAGCAGCTTGGAGGAAACCTACGAGCAGTACTTC. The chain joins TRBV7-2 to TRBJ2-7; D is possibly TRBD2 (5 bases). V lost 3 bases and J 2 bases, leaving 8 bases between the germline ends. Looked up from germline, CDR1 is SGHTA and CDR2 is FQGNSA. The CDR3 contains 13 residues. Combining the CDR3 with reference TRBV7-2 and TRBJ2-7 gives the whole variable domain GAGVSQSPSNKVTEKGKDVELRCDPISGHTALYWYRQSLGQGLEFLIYFQGNSAPDKSGLPSDRFSAERTGGSVSTLTIQRTQQEDSAVYLCASSLEETYEQYFGPGTRLTVT.